The present T cell receptor (beta chain) was sequenced within a study of shared clonotypes between healthy human individuals (dated by TCRdb to the early 2020s). A note on the overall study: The cohort included a few men and a couple of women between 18 and 49 years of age. To increase sequencing depth and limit assay-specific biases, different laboratories used diverse techniques to prepare libraries and sequence TCR repertoires. Between about 0.85 and 9.5 billion PBMCs per donor were obtained by leukapheresis. To estimate repertoire size and how much clonotype sharing occurs between individuals, the study deeply sequenced the blood TCR repertoires of about five healthy adults. For each donor, CD4 naive and CD4 memory were each run on three plates, CD8 naive on two plates, and CD8 memory on one plate.

Using the deep immunoSEQ assay, TCR CDR3 regions were amplified from genomic DNA by multiplex PCR. Genomic DNA extracted from each cell subset was distributed evenly over all wells of several immunoSEQ 96-well plates, and each plate served as one replicate. For sorted subsets, about 210 ng of genomic DNA, equivalent to 30,000 or so T cell genomes, went into each replicate PCR. Purified libraries were measured with a Qubit 3.0 fluorometer, size-checked on a Bioanalyzer 2100, and measured again with the KAPA Library Quantification kit. A separate single-read 150-cycle Illumina NextSeq 550 flow cell was used to sequence each immunoSEQ 96-well plate. From the authors' description of their analysis: The immunoSEQ output contained only junctional sequences without quality scores, so filtering could not match that applied to full-length reads. To assign V/J genes and CDR3, sequences were annotated against IMGT germline references using PyIR, a Python wrapper for IgBLAST v1.9. Reads were filtered out if the reads had weak V/J assignments (E-value above 1e-6), no CDR3, stop codons, out-of-frame junctions, or ambiguous translated residues. V3J clonotypes were defined as sequences sharing an identical inferred V gene, J gene, and CDR3 amino acid sequence. Percentage overlap between repertoires was computed as shared unique clonotypes divided by the size of the smaller repertoire. RTK rarefaction, the Chao1 estimator, and Recon v2.1 estimates of unobserved clonotypes were used to assess repertoire richness. OLGA was used to compute generation probabilities for all TCRbeta clonotypes that the gDNA method yielded from a handful of donors. TCRdb mirrors the immuneACCESS table, restricted to in-frame sequences. Some clones are absent from its copies; in checked studies, under half trace to an unresolved V gene, and the reason for the others is unknown. Clonal size and the V and J genes are those of that table, whereas D and trimming came from the DNA. For this sample the table gives 170,000 or so clones, of which around 63% were detected only once. The ten top clones hold 8% to 13% of the sample.

Details on this clone: Its binding antigen is unknown. The input lacks base qualities; no much larger clone sits a single base away.

The donors were healthy, HIV-negative adults with no recently reported acute infections or vaccinations. Every donor was a Caucasian adult residing in Nashville, Tennessee, USA. CD4+ T cells were enriched by magnetic negative selection, after which naive cells were positively selected on CD45RA and the negative fraction was taken as the memory subset. Blood was obtained by leukapheresis, after which PBMCs were separated by Ficoll-Histopaque density gradient centrifugation and cryopreserved in liquid nitrogen vapor phase. Purity and quantity of every magnetically sorted T cell population were checked by analytical flow cytometry. From each sorted fraction, genomic DNA was isolated and quantified by UV absorbance on a Nanodrop 2000c. The study at large found these results: Sampling was restricted to blood, and TCR repertoires in tissue are likely to differ from TCR repertoires in blood. Incomplete sequencing was indicated by rarefaction of sorted-subset datasets, despite the large sequencing depth. Naive subsets generally had larger estimated clonotype richness than memory subsets. Sharing across several donors was observed for about 4.8% of naive CD4, 3% to 3.5% of naive CD8, about 2.5% of memory CD4, and approximately 0.41% of memory CD8 clonotypes. Compared with non-shared clonotypes, the clonotypes found in all four sorted-subset donors had higher generation probabilities. Pairwise subsampling led to the expectation that sequencing depth would affect the degree of clonotype sharing among donors. The small number of donors limited the genetic and exposure-history diversity represented.

CDR1 is given as SEHNR and CDR2 as FQNEAQ, both from the germline V gene (reference sequence). V drops 5 bases and J drops 0 bases, leaving 13 bases in between. The CDR3 runs 15 amino acids, cysteine and phenylalanine included. The read is trimmed to its CDR3 DNA, 45 bases read in frame from base 1. This receptor chain uses TRBV7-9 and TRBJ1-1; the D gene assignment is ambiguous. The sequenced material came from memory CD4+ T cells sorted from blood. Explained via the paper, the cell subset or site label denotes: CD45RA-negative fraction. The sequence derives from a man aged 25-45 years in good health. DNA sequence: TGTGCCAGCAGCCCACGAGATTCCTTGAACACTGAAGCTTTCTTT. Its product reads: CASSPRDSLNTEAFF.